The source of this T cell receptor beta chain is a study of blood T cell repertoires in COVID-19. Authors' processing steps: Nucleated cell number was recorded as an estimate derived from reference gene primer amplification. Method: immunoSEQ multiplex PCR; TCRdb's copy keeps in-frame clones and lacks some. V, J and clone size were drawn from that table, and D and trimming were deduced from the DNA. The data show more than 85,000 clones, approximately 90% seen once. Germline loops: CDR1 LNHDA, CDR2 SQIVND (reference sequence). This CDR3 has 16 residues. Trimming cost V 7 bases and J 3 bases; bases outside gene matches: 10.

The clonotype originates from a human donor in a cohort sampled during active COVID-19. This chain connects TRBV19 to TRBJ1-1; 11 bases map to TRBD1. Sequencing was done on a sample of peripheral blood. The CDR3 reads CASNKDRGLTDTEAFF. The CDR3 nucleotides are TGTGCCAGTAATAAGGACAGGGGGCTAACAGACACTGAAGCTTTCTTT.